This TCR beta chain is from a study of T cells in Graves' hyperthyroidism and ophthalmopathy (dated by TCRdb to between 2019 and 2020). In terms of the full investigation: Peripheral blood was sampled at the time of initial diagnosis, prior to any treatment. In addition, the study compared T-cell repertoires in thyroid tissue and in blood from about six Graves' hyperthyroidism patients. For training and testing, the approximately 97 patients in the discovery cohort were randomly divided in a 7:3 ratio. According to the paper, TCR Vbeta CDR3 sequencing was carried out on 135 peripheral blood samples, which came from 40 to 45 ophthalmopathy, around 75 hyperthyroidism and about 17 progressor patients. After blood sampling, hyperthyroidism patients were treated with methimazole at a starting dose of 30 mg daily, and ophthalmopathy patients were treated with high-dose intravenous methylprednisolone. TCR V-J signatures able to tell the groups apart were searched for in a discovery cohort of 90 to 100 patients, of whom more than 40 had Graves' ophthalmopathy and about 55 had stable Graves' hyperthyroidism. An independent validation cohort of fewer than 20 hyperthyroidism patients and 15 or so patients who later progressed to ophthalmopathy tested prospective prediction of ophthalmopathy.

Graves' hyperthyroidism was defined as stable when no progression to ophthalmopathy occurred over 18 months of follow-up. Hyperthyroidism patients were aged 18 to 65 years and newly diagnosed, with disease duration of less than 2 months. Exclusion was applied to patients with uncontrolled infections, other autoimmune diseases, pregnancy or lactation. Diagnoses relied on clinical symptoms, serum thyroxine and TRAb, thyroid ultrasound and orbital computed tomography. Ficoll-Paque density gradient centrifugation was used to isolate PBMCs from 9.5 to 10 ml of fresh peripheral blood. Total RNA was extracted using Trizol reagent, and RNA quality was assessed on an Agilent 2100 Bioanalyzer. The TCR beta CDR3 regions were amplified from the RNA transcripts. For the first round of RT-PCR on the TCR CDR3, the HTBI primer set was used together with the Qiagen OneStep RT-PCR kit. Libraries were constructed in a second round of multiplex PCR, after which size selection and purification were performed. The libraries were sequenced on an Illumina HiSeq2000 using paired-end 100 bp reads. The study's processing was this. SOAPnuke was used to process the raw data, removing reads that contained adapters or uncalled bases, had a mean Phred below 15, or lacked an exact match to the constant primer or identifier. High-quality paired reads were merged using COPE v1.2.5, and each unique nucleotide sequence was defined as a clonotype. MiTCR v1.1 was used to align the clonotypes against IMGT TRBV, TRBD and TRBJ reference segments. The analysis included only V-J combinations with a frequency above 0.0001, which together covered 99% to 99.2% of the repertoires. A TCS score was defined as the ratio between F50 (clonal expansion) and ExV (chaos), using BLOSUM62-based TCRdist between CDR3 peptides within each V-J. Welch's t-statistics and random forest reduced fewer than 550 V-J features to about 12, which were used in a naive Bayes classifier (R e1071). Using fastp at Q25 and MiXCR, TCRdb reprocessed the public reads and kept productive beta chains. Records with the same CDR3 protein are collapsed into one entry carrying the most frequent genes and DNA. These V and J calls rely on TCRdb rather than the paper's analysis. Within this sample are a few hundred thousand distinct CDR3 sequences, with around 16% of them counted one time only. The leading ten clones occupy roughly 15% of the sample.

The CDR3 goes from the cysteine to the phenylalanine over 14 residues. Kept here is only the CDR3 DNA, which spans 42 bases and is read in frame from base 1. From V the trimming removes 3 bases and from J it removes 12 bases, while the gene matches leave 9 bases of the junction unaccounted for. As encoded in the germline V gene, CDR1 is MNHNS while CDR2 is SASEGT. This clonotype was observed a few times. Its antigen is still unknown. Base qualities are not provided; no much larger clone lies one nucleotide away. General conclusions and limits of the study: In validation, the model predicted progression to ophthalmopathy with approximately 71% sensitivity and approximately 72% specificity, a median of roughly seven months before onset. Sample size was not statistically predetermined, and blinding of investigators to group allocation was not performed. Ophthalmopathy was separated from stable hyperthyroidism by a 13 V-J signature model, with 85% to 90% sensitivity and about 81% specificity obtained in cross-validation and 80%/75% obtained in testing. Most expanded thyroid clonotypes (frequency above 0.001) were also detected in blood, suggesting blood repertoires may reflect thyroid immune responses.

This receptor was taken from a woman under 30 with Graves' hyperthyroidism. The material sequenced was blood. Recombination joined TRBV6-1 with TRBJ2-1; TRBD1 lines up with 9 middle nucleotides. In nucleotide form, the sequence is TGTGCCAGCAGTGAGCGGTCTGACAGGGGGGGGCAGTTCTTC. This codes for CASSERSDRGGQFF.